The 11 T cell receptor beta chains below all came from one sample that was sequenced in a study of CD8 T cells in Susac syndrome (dated by TCRdb to about 2019). The library was generated by the immunoSEQ multiplex PCR assay. RNA was extracted with the RNeasy kit and roughly 0.5 to 1 ug was reverse transcribed using random hexamers. The public reads were reanalyzed by TCRdb: fastp trimming at Q25, MiXCR alignment, in-frame beta chains only. Each CDR3 protein appears once, grouped with its most common genes and DNA. In this sample the table shows about 90,000 distinct CDR3 sequences, 95% to 96% of which occur a single time. 0.55% to 0.75% of the sample goes to the ten largest clones. The sample taken for sequencing was CD8+ T cells from PBMCs. These receptors came from a human donor with Susac syndrome.

This sequence joins TRBV28 and TRBJ2-7; D tentatively reads TRBD1 or TRBD2 (5 bases each). Germline CDR1 MDHEN, CDR2 SYDVKM. The V and J ends lost 2 bases and 0 bases respectively, with 11 bases between them. CDR3 size: 15 residues. The CDR3 region is CASSLGASLSYEQYF. CDR3 nucleotides: TGTGCCAGCAGTTTAGGGGCTAGCCTCTCCTACGAGCAGTACTTC.

The rearrangement links TRBV19 to TRBJ2-5; unclear D gene. V was shortened by 3 bases and J by 5 bases, with 10 bases between the two germline ends. In germline, CDR1 is LNHDA, CDR2 SQIVND (reference sequence). The CDR3 covers 13 residues. The CDR3 protein is CASSILSKETQYF. In DNA, the CDR3 is TGTGCCAGTAGTATCCTCAGCAAGGAGACCCAGTACTTC.

The V call is TRBV30, the J call TRBJ2-7; D may be TRBD2 (5 bases). Germline-derived CDR1 and CDR2 are GTSNPN and SVGIG (reference sequence). The CDR3 consists of 12 residues. The V and J ends lost 8 bases and 5 bases respectively, with 16 bases between them. CDR3 region: CAGGSRTHEQYF. The DNA of the CDR3 is TGTGCCGGTGGGAGCAGGACCCACGAGCAGTACTTC.

The chain uses TRBV5-1 and TRBJ2-3; TRBD2 agrees at 7 bases. Germline CDR1 reads SGHRS; CDR2 reads YFSETQ. This CDR3 region has 14 residues. Trimming at V came to 0 bases and at J to 3 bases, leaving 1 base not matched to a gene. The CDR3 DNA reads as TGCGCCAGCAGCTTGGAACTAGCGACAGATACGCAGTATTTT. The encoded protein is CASSLELATDTQYF.

V usage is TRBV20-1 and J usage is TRBJ2-3; 9 positions match TRBD2. CDR3 length: 17 residues. From germline, CDR1 is DFQATT and CDR2 SNEGSKA (reference sequence). V was clipped by 2 bases and J by 0 bases; unmatched bases: 9. As DNA, the CDR3 is TGCAGTGCTAGACCCCTTGGACTAGCGACTAGCACAGATACGCAGTATTTT. It is translated as CSARPLGLATSTDTQYF.

This clonotype was recorded a few times. CDR3: CASRDAGGITEAFF. The CDR3 coding sequence is TGCGCCAGCAGGGACGCCGGAGGGATCACTGAAGCTTTCTTT. The chain combines TRBV5-1 with TRBJ1-1; D is undetermined. Germline loops: CDR1 SGHRS, CDR2 YFSETQ. V lost 5 bases and J 4 bases, leaving 15 bases between the germline ends. This CDR3 spans 14 amino acids.

The V and J genes are TRBV6-6 and TRBJ2-5; D is unclear. The CDR3 runs to 14 residues. Germline V lookup: CDR1 MNHNY, CDR2 SVGAGI (reference sequence). V was clipped by 6 bases and J by 1 base, with 12 bases between them. The CDR3 sequence is CASSRGSAQETQYF. DNA of the CDR3: TGTGCCAGCAGCCGTGGGTCAGCCCAAGAGACCCAGTACTTC.

This clonotype was recorded a few times. V usage is TRBV7-2 and J usage is TRBJ2-7; the D gene could be TRBD1 or TRBD2 (6 bases each). V dropped 6 bases and J dropped 3 bases, with 18 bases sitting between them. CDR1 SGHTA and CDR2 FQGNSA come from the germline V gene. CDR3 length: 15 amino acids. CDR3 in amino acids: CASSPGHPGDYEQYF. In DNA form, the CDR3 reads TGTGCCAGCAGTCCGGGACACCCGGGAGACTACGAGCAGTACTTC.

The chain recombines TRBV3-1 with TRBJ1-1; D ambiguous. V lost 4 bases and J 1 base, leaving 7 bases between the germline ends. CDR3 length: 13 residues. The V gene's germline CDR1 is LGHDT and CDR2 YNNKEL (reference sequence). CDR3 amino acids: CASSLWRNTEAFF. The CDR3 nucleotides are TGTGCCAGCAGCCTCTGGCGGAACACTGAAGCTTTCTTT.

V and J are TRBV5-1 and TRBJ2-1; TRBD1 or TRBD2 may be the D gene (5 bases each). The CDR3 is 15 amino acids. V was pared by 2 bases and J by 4 bases, with 13 bases between. Looked up from germline, CDR1 is SGHRS and CDR2 is YFSETQ. The CDR3 region is CASSLRDGRYNEQFF. Written as DNA, the CDR3 is TGCGCCAGCAGCTTAAGGGACGGCCGATACAATGAGCAGTTCTTC.

The chain has TRBV2 and TRBJ2-7, with D perhaps matching TRBD1 (6 bases). Per the germline V gene, CDR1 is SNHLY and CDR2 is FYNNEI. CDR3 size: 14 residues. Trimming took 7 bases from V and 0 from J, leaving 13 bases between them. The CDR3 nucleotides read TGTGCCAGCATTGCCGACAGGAGCTCCTACGAGCAGTACTTC. Its protein is CASIADRSSYEQYF.